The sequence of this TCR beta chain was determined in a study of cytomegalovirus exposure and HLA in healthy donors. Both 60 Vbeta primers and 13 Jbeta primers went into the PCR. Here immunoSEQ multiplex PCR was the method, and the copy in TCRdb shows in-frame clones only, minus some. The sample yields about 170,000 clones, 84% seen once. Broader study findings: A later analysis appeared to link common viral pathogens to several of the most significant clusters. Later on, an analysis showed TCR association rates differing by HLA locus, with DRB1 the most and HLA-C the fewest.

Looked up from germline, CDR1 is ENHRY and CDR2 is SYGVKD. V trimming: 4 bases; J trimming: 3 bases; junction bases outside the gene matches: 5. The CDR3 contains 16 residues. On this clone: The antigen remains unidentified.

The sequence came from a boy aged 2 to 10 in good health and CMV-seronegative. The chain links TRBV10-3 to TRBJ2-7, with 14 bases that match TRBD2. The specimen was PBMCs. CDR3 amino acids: CAISGGLAGGFYEQYF. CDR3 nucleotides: TGTGCCATCAGTGGCGGACTAGCGGGAGGATTCTACGAGCAGTACTTC.